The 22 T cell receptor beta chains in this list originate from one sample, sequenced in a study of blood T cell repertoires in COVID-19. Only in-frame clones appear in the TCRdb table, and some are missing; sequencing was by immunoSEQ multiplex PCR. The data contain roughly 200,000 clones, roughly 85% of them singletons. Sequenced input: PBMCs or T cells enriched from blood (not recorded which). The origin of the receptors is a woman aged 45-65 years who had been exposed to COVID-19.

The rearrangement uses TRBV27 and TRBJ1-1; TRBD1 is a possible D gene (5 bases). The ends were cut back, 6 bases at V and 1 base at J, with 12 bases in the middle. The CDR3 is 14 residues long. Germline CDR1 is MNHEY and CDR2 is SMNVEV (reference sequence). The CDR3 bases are TGTGCCAGCAGCCGACGTAGGGGGAACACTGAAGCTTTCTTT. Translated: CASSRRRGNTEAFF.

The CDR3 sequence is CASSTGVSSGYTF. CDR3 sequence (DNA): TGTGCCAGCAGTACGGGGGTTTCCTCTGGCTACACCTTC. This chain links TRBV6-5 with TRBJ1-2; TRBD1 is a possible D gene (5 bases). The V end lost 5 bases, the J end lost 7 bases, and 14 bases lay between the germline ends. Germline V gene sequence: CDR1 MNHEY, CDR2 SVGAGI. The CDR3 length is 13 residues.

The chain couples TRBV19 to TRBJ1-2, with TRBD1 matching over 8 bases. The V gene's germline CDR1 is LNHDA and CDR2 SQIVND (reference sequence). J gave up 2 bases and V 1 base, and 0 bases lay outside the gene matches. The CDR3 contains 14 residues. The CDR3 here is CASSIGQGNYGYTF. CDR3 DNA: TGTGCCAGTAGTATAGGACAGGGGAACTATGGCTACACCTTC.

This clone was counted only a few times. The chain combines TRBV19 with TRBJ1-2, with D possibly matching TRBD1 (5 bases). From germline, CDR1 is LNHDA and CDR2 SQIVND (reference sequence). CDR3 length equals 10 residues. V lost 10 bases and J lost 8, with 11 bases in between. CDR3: CATGVGGYTF. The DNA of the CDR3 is TGTGCCACGGGGGTCGGAGGCTACACCTTC.

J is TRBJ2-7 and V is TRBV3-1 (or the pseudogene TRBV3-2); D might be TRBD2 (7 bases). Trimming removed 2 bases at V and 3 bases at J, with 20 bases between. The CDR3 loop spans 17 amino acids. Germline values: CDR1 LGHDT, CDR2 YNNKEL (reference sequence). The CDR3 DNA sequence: TGTGCCAGCAGCCAACCACCAGGAGGGGGGGGACTCTACGAGCAGTACTTC. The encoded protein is CASSQPPGGGGLYEQYF.

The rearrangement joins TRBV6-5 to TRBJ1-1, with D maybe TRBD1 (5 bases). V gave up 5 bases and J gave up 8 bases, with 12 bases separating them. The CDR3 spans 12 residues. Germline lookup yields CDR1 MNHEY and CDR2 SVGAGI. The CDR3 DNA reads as TGTGCCAGCAGTACAGGAAGGGGCGAAGCTTTCTTT. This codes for CASSTGRGEAFF.

This CDR3 is CASSPVDRGRQPQHF. CDR3 in DNA: TGTGCCAGCTCCCCGGTGGACAGGGGGCGTCAGCCCCAGCATTTT. This chain uses TRBV19 with TRBJ1-5; TRBD1 matches at 11 bases. This CDR3 is built from 15 residues. Germline V gene lookup returns CDR1 LNHDA and CDR2 SQIVND (reference sequence). After removal of 9 bases from V and 6 bases from J, the junction contained 10 bases not matched to a gene.

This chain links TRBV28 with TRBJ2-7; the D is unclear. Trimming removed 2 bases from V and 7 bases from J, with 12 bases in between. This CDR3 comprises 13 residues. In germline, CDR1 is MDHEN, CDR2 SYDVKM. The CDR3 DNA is TGTGCCAGCAGTTTACCCCAAGCTCGGGAGCAGTACTTC. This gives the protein CASSLPQAREQYF.

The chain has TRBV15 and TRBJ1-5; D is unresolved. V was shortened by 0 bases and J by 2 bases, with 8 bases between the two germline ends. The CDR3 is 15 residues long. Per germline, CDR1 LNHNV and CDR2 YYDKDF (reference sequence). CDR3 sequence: CATSRDHGGNQPQHF. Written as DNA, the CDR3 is TGTGCCACCAGCAGAGACCACGGAGGCAATCAGCCCCAGCATTTT.

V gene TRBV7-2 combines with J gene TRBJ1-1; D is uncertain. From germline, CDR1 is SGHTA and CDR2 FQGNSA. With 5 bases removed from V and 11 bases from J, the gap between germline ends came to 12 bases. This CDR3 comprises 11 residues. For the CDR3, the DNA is TGTGCCAGCAGCCTCCTTTACGGGGCTTTCTTT. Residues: CASSLLYGAFF.

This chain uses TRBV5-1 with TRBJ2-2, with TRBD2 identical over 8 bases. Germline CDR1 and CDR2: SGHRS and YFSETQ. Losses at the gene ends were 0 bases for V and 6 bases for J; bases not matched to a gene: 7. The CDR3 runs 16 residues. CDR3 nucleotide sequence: TGCGCCAGCAGCTTGGCCGGGGGGGCCTGGGCCGGGGAGCTGTTTTTT. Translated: CASSLAGGAWAGELFF.

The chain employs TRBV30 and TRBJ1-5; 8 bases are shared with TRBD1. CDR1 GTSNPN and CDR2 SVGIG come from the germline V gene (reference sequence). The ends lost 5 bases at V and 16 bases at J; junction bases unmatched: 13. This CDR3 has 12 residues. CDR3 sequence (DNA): TGTGCCTGGGCCGCGAAGGCAGGGGGCTCACATTTT. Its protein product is CAWAAKAGGSHF.

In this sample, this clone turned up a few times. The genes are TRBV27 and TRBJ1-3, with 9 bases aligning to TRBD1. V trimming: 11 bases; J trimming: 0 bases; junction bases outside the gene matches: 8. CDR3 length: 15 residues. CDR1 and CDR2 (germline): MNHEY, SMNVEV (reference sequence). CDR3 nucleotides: TGTGCCGGACCACAGGGGGCCTACTCTGGAAACACCATATATTTT. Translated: CAGPQGAYSGNTIYF.

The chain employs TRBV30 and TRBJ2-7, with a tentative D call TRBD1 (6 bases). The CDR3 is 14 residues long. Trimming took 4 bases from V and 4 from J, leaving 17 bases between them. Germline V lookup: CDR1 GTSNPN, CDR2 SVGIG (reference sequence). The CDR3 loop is CAWKERPGQYEQYF. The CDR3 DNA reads TGTGCCTGGAAAGAGAGGCCCGGACAGTACGAGCAGTACTTC.

CDR3 nucleotide sequence: TGTGCCAGCAGCTTGGGGTTTGGGGCTCGGGAAGCTTTCTTT. This translates into CASSLGFGAREAFF. V gene TRBV7-3 combines with J gene TRBJ1-1, with D possibly TRBD1 on 5 matching bases. CDR3 length: 14 amino acids. V lost 3 bases and J 8 bases, leaving 16 bases between the germline ends. Germline CDR1 is SGHTA and CDR2 is FQGTGA.

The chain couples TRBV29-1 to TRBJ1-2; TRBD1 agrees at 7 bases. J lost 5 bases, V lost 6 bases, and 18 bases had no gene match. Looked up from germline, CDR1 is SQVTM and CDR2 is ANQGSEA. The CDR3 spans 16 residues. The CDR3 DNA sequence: TGCAGCGTGCCTCAGAAATCCGGGACAGCGATATATGGCTACACCTTC. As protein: CSVPQKSGTAIYGYTF. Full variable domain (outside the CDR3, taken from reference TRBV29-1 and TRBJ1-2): SAVISQKPSRDICQRGTSLTIQCQVDSQVTMMFWYRQQPGQSLTLIATANQGSEATYESGFVIDKFPISRPNLTFSTLTVSNMSPEDSSIYLCSVPQKSGTAIYGYTFGSGTRLTVV.

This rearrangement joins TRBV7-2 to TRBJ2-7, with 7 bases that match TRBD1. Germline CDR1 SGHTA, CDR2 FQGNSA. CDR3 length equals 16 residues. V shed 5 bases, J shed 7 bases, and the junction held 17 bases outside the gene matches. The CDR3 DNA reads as TGTGCCAGCAGCCGTACCTCCGGGACAGCTTCCTCGGAGCAGTACTTC. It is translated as CASSRTSGTASSEQYF. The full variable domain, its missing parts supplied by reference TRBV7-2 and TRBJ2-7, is GAGVSQSPSNKVTEKGKDVELRCDPISGHTALYWYRQSLGQGLEFLIYFQGNSAPDKSGLPSDRFSAERTGGSVSTLTIQRTQQEDSAVYLCASSRTSGTASSEQYFGPGTRLTVT.

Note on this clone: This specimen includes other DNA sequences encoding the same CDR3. This CDR3 is CASSYRNTEAFF. The CDR3 region has the DNA TGTGCCAGCAGTTACAGGAACACTGAAGCTTTCTTT. The chain joins TRBV12-3 or TRBV12-4 to TRBJ1-1; unclear D gene. V lost 4 bases and J lost 1, with 4 bases in between. This CDR3 is built from 12 residues.

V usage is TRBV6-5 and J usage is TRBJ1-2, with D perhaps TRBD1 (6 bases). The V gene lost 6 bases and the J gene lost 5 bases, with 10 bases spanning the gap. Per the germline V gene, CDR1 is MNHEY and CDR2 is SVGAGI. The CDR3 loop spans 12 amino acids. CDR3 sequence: CASRDSPYGYTF. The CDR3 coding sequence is TGTGCCAGCAGGGACAGCCCGTATGGCTACACCTTC.

The CDR3 is CASSDYRNTEAFF. The CDR3 region has the DNA TGTGCCAGCAGCGACTACAGGAACACTGAAGCTTTCTTT. J is TRBJ1-1 and V is TRBV7-2; D unresolved. Trimming removed 5 bases at V and 1 base at J, with 8 bases between. Germline V gene data show CDR1 as SGHTA and CDR2 as FQGNSA. CDR3 length: 13 residues.

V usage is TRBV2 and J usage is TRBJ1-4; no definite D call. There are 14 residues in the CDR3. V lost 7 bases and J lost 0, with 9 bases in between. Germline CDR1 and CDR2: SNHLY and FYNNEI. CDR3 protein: CASKSGATNEKLFF. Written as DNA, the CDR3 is TGTGCCAGCAAGTCGGGTGCAACTAATGAAAAACTGTTTTTT.

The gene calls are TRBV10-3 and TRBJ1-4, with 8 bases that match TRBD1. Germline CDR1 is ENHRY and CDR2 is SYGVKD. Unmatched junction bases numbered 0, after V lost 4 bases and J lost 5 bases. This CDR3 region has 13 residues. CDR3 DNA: TGTGCCATCAGTGGGGACAGGAATGAAAAACTGTTTTTT. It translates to CAISGDRNEKLFF.